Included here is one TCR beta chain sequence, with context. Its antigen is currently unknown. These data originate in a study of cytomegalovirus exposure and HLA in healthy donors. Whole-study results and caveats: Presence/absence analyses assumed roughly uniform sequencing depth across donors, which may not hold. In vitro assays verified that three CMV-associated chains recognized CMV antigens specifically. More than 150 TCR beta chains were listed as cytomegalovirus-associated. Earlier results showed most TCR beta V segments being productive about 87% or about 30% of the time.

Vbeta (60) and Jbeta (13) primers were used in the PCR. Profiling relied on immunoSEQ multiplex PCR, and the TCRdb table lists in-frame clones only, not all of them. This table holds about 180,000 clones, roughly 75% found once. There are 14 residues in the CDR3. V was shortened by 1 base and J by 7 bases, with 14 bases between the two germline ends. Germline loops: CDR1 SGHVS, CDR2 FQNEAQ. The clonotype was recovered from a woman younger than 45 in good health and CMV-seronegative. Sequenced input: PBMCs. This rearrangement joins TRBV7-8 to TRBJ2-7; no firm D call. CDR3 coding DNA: TGTGCCAGCAGCTTAGGCCGGGTCTCTCGGGAGCAGTACTTC. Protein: CASSLGRVSREQYF.